This T cell receptor beta chain was found in a study of blood T cell repertoires in COVID-19 (dated by TCRdb to about 2020). About the study as a whole: The collaborator samples originated in the United States, Italy and Spain and spanned the acute and convalescent phases of COVID-19. The material from the prospective study consisted of cDNA or gDNA derived from T cells, B-cell-depleted T cells, or PBMCs. Deeply sampled blood TCRbeta repertoires from subjects exposed to, actively infected with, or recovered from COVID-19 were included in the dataset. The repertoires were released in a freely available public database meant as a resource for research on the immune response to SARS-CoV-2. Samples were obtained from the ongoing ImmuneRACE study (first 160 participants) and from approximately 1,200 subjects provided by 6 global collaborators. The sample metadata nearly always contained a de-identified subject ID, COVID-19 status, age in years and sex. Where available, HLA class I and class II types were taken from metadata supplied by the sample provider and were not determined by assay-based typing. Overall study outcomes, separate from this receptor: The amount of clinical and demographic metadata varied by source and participant and was provided uncurated.

The count of this clone is one. Its cognate antigen has yet to be identified. No base qualities exist here, and no much larger clone lies one base off it. Participants in the prospective study were aged roughly 18 to 89 years, lived in 20 to 25 United States geographic areas, and enrolled through a virtual design. Cohort assignment in the prospective study relied on participant-reported clinical history from a screening survey and a study questionnaire. Recovered participants in ImmuneRACE Cohort 3 were defined as having two consecutive negative NP/OP PCR tests, clearance from a healthcare professional, or resolution of symptoms. Each participant in the prospective study had whole blood, serum and a nasopharyngeal or oropharyngeal swab collected by mobile phlebotomists. Prospective study participants could optionally give additional blood draws and questionnaires over an approximately two-month period. Blood samples from the prospective study were shipped frozen or at room temperature prior to DNA extraction.

TCRbeta CDR3 regions were amplified from genomic DNA by means of the immunoSEQ Assay, a bias-controlled multiplex PCR. The authors' pipeline ran thus. The number of nucleated cells in each sample was estimated by amplification of reference gene primers within the assay. To quantify the absolute abundance of each unique TCRbeta CDR3 rearrangement, sequence reads were collapsed and filtered. For each sample, productive Simpson clonality was calculated by taking the square root of Simpson's diversity index across productive rearrangements. TCRdb re-hosts the immuneACCESS table, in-frame sequences only. Its copies lack some clones; in the studies checked, an unresolved V gene accounts for under half of them, and the cause for the rest is not known. V and J calls and clone size come straight from that table; D and trimming were deduced from the DNA. The sample table records 230,000 or so clones; about 86% of these occur just once. The ten most abundant clones make up roughly 3.6% of the sample.

The TCR was taken from a man aged 50-60 years who had recovered from COVID-19. Sequencing was performed on PBMCs or T cells enriched from blood (not recorded which).

The bases read TGTGCCAGCAGCCCCTCACAGGGGCGGCAGCCCCAGCATTTT. Protein translation: CASSPSQGRQPQHF. The rearranged chain carries TRBV27 and TRBJ1-5, with 7 bases matching TRBD1. For CDR1 and CDR2, the germline V gene (reference sequence) lists MNHEY and SMNVEV. The CDR3 numbers 14 residues from cysteine through phenylalanine. Only the CDR3 part of the read is kept: 42 bases, read in frame from the first base. For this chain, trimming is 6 bases at the V end and 7 bases at the J end, and the number of junction bases without a gene match is 9.